This TCR beta chain was captured by sequencing in a study of control samples from healthy donors and cancer patients (TCRdb year 2020). Libraries came from the immunoSEQ multiplex PCR assay. TCRdb carries this immuneACCESS record with in-frame sequences only. Its versions omit some clonotypes, under half of them owing to an unresolved V gene in the studies checked, with the rest unexplained. The table for this sample lists some 130,000 clones; 80% to 95% of them were counted only once. The ten largest account for about 2.7% of the sample. Ends trimmed: V by 6 bases, J by 7 bases; bases unmatched to a gene: 7. CDR1 and CDR2 were assigned from the germline V gene (reference sequence) as LGHDT and YNNKEL. Including cysteine and phenylalanine, the CDR3 has 13 amino acids. The only DNA kept is the CDR3, 39 bases in frame from the first base. Regarding this clone: There is no known antigen for this receptor. Qualities for individual bases were not recorded, and no much larger clone is one base off.

This receptor was identified in a man aged 40-49 years in good health. Recombination connected TRBV3-1 (or the pseudogene TRBV3-2) to TRBJ1-1, with TRBD1 matching 8 junction bases. Sequenced: blood. This receptor has the CDR3 CASRPRGQGEAFF. The base sequence is TGTGCCAGCAGACCTCGTGGACAGGGTGAAGCTTTCTTT.